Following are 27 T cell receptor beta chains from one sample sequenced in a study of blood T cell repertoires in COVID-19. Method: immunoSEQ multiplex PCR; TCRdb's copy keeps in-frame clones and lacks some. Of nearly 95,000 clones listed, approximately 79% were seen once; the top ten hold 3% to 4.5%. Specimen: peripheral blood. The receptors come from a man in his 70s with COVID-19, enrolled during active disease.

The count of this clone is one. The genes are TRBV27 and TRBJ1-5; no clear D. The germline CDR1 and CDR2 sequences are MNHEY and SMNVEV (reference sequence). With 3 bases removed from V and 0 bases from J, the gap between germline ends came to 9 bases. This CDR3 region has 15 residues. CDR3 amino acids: CASSFGSYSNQPQHF. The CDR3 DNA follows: TGTGCCAGCAGTTTCGGGTCCTATAGCAATCAGCCCCAGCATTTT.

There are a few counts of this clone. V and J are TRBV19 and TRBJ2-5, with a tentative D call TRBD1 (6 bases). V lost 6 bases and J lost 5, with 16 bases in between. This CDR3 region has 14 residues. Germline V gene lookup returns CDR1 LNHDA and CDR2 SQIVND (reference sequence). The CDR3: CASSHIQGRETQYF. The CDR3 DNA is TGTGCCAGTAGCCATATACAGGGTCGGGAGACCCAGTACTTC.

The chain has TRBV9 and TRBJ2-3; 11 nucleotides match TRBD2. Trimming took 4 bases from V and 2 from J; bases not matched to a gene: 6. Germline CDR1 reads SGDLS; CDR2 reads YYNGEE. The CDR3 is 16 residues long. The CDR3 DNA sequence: TGTGCCAGCAGCACAGGGACTAGCGGCTACACAGATACGCAGTATTTT. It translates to CASSTGTSGYTDTQYF.

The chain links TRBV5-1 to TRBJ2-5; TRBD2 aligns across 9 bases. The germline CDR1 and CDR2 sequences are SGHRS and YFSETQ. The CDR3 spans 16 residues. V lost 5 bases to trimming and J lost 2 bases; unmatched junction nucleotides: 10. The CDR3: CASRYGTSSLQETQYF. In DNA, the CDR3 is TGCGCCAGCAGGTACGGGACTAGCAGTTTGCAAGAGACCCAGTACTTC. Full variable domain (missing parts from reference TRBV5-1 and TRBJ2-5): KAGVTQTPRYLIKTRGQQVTLSCSPISGHRSVSWYQQTPGQGLQFLFEYFSETQRNKGNFPGRFSGRQFSNSRSEMNVSTLELGDSALYLCASRYGTSSLQETQYFGPGTRLLVL.

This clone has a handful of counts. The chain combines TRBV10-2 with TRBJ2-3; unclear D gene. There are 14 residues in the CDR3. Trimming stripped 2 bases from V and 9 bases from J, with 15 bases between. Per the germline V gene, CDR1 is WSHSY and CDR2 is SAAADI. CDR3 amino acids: CASSERDNHRTQYF. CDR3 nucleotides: TGCGCCAGCAGTGAGCGAGACAACCATCGAACGCAGTATTTT.

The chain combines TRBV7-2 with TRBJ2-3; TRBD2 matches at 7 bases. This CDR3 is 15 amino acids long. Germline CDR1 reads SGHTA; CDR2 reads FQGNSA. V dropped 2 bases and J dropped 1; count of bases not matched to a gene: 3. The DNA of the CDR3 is TGTGCCAGCAGCTTACGAAGCGGGGGCACAGATACGCAGTATTTT. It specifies CASSLRSGGTDTQYF.

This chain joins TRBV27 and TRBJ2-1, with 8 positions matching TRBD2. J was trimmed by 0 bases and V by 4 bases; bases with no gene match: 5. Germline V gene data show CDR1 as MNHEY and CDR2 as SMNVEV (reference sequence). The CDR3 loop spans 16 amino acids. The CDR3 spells CASSSTSGSSYNEQFF. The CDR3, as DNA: TGTGCCAGCAGTTCTACGAGCGGGAGCTCCTACAATGAGCAGTTCTTC.

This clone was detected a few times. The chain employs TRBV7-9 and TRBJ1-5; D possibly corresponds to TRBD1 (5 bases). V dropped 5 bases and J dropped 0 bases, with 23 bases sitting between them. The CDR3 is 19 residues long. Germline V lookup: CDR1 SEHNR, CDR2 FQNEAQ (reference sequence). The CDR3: CASSRGFGPTPYSNQPQHF. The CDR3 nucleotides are TGTGCCAGCAGCCGGGGGTTTGGCCCCACCCCATATAGCAATCAGCCCCAGCATTTT. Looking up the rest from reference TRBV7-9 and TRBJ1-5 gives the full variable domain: DTGVSQNPRHKITKRGQNVTFRCDPISEHNRLYWYRQTLGQGPEFLTYFQNEAQLEKSRLLSDRFSAERPKGSFSTLEIQRTEQGDSAMYLCASSRGFGPTPYSNQPQHFGDGTRLSIL.

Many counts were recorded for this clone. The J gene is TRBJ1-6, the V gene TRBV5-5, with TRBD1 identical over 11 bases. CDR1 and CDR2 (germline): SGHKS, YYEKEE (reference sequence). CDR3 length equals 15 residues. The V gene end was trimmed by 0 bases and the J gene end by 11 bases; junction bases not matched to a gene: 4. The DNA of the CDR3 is TGTGCCAGCAGCTTGGATTGGGACAGGGGGACACCCCTCCACTTT. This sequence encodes CASSLDWDRGTPLHF.

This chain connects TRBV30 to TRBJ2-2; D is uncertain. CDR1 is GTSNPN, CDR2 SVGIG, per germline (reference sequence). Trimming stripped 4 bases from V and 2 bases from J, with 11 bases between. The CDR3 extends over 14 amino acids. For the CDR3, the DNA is TGTGCCTGGAATTGGGCAGCTAACACCGGGGAGCTGTTTTTT. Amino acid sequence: CAWNWAANTGELFF.

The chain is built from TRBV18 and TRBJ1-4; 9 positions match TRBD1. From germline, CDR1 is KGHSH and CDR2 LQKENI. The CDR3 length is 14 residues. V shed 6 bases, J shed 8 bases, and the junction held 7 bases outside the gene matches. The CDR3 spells CASSYGTGNEKLFF. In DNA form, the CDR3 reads TGTGCCAGCTCGTACGGGACAGGGAACGAAAAACTGTTTTTT.

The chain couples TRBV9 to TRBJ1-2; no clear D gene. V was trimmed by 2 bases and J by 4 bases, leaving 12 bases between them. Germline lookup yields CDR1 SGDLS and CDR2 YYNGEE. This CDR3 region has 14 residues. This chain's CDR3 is CASSVEGSGYGYTF. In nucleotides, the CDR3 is TGTGCCAGCAGCGTTGAGGGTTCGGGCTATGGCTACACCTTC. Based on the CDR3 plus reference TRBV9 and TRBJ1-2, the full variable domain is DSGVTQTPKHLITATGQRVTLRCSPRSGDLSVYWYQQSLDQGLQFLIQYYNGEERAKGNILERFSAQQFPDLHSELNLSSLELGDSALYFCASSVEGSGYGYTFGSGTRLTVV.

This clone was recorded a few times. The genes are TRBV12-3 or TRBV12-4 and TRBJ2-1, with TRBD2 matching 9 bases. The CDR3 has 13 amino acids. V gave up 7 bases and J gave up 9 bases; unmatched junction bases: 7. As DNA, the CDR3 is TGTGCCAGCACCGGGGGAGCGGGAGGTGAGCAGTTCTTC. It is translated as CASTGGAGGEQFF.

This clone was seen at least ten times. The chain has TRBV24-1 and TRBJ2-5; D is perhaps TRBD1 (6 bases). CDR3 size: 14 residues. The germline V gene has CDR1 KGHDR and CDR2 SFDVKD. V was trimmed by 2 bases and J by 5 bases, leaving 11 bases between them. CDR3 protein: CATSDSQGVETQYF. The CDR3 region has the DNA TGTGCCACCAGTGATTCACAGGGTGTGGAGACCCAGTACTTC.

CDR3 loop: CAWSATRTDISNQPQHF. The CDR3 DNA reads as TGTGCCTGGAGTGCCACCCGGACGGACATTAGCAATCAGCCCCAGCATTTT. The gene calls are TRBV30 and TRBJ1-5; a weak D match, TRBD1 (5 bases). Germline V gives CDR1 GTSNPN, CDR2 SVGIG (reference sequence). This CDR3 region has 17 residues. Trimming removed 1 base from V and 0 bases from J, with 16 bases in between.

The CDR3 DNA is TGTGCCAGCAGTTACTCGATAGCGGGAGAGACCGAGCAGTACTTC. Protein sequence: CASSYSIAGETEQYF. The chain uses TRBV6-5 and TRBJ2-7; 9 bases are a match to TRBD2. The CDR3 has 15 amino acids. Germline V CDR1 and CDR2: MNHEY, SVGAGI. V trimming: 0 bases; J trimming: 6 bases; junction bases outside the gene matches: 6.

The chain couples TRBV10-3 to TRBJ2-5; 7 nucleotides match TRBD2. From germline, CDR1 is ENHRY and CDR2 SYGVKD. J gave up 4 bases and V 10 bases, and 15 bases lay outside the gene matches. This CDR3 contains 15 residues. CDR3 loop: CASHVGRERGETQYF. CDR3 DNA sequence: TGTGCCAGCCACGTGGGGCGGGAGAGGGGAGAGACCCAGTACTTC.

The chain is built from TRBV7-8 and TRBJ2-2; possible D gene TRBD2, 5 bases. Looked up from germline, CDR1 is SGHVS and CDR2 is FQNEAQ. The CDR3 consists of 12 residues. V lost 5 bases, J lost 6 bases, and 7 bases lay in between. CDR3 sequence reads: CASSPGAGELFF. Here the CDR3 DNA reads TGTGCCAGCAGCCCCGGGGCCGGGGAGCTGTTTTTT.

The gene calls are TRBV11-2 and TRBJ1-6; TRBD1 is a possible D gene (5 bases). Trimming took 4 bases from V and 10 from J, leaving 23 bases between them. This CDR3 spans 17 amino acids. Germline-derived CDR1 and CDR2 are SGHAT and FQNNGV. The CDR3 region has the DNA TGTGCCAGCAGCTCTAATGGGGGGGGACTCGGTGGGTCACCCCTCCACTTT. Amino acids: CASSSNGGGLGGSPLHF.

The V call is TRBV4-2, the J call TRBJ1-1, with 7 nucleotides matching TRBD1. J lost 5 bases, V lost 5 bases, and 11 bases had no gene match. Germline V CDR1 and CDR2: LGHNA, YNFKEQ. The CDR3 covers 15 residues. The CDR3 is CASSETGFSETEAFF. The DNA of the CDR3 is TGTGCCAGCAGCGAGACAGGGTTTAGTGAAACTGAAGCTTTCTTT.

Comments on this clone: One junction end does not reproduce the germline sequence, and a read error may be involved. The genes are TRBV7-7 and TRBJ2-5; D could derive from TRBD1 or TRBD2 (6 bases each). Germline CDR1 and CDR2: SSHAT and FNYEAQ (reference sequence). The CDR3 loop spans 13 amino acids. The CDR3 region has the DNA TGTGCTAGCAGGGGCGGGACCGGGGAGACCCAGTACTTC. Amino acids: CASRGGTGETQYF.

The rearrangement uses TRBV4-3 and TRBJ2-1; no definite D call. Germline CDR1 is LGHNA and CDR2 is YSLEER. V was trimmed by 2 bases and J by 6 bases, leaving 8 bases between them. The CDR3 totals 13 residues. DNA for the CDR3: TGCGCCAGCAGCCAACTTAGCCGCAATGAGCAGTTCTTC. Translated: CASSQLSRNEQFF.

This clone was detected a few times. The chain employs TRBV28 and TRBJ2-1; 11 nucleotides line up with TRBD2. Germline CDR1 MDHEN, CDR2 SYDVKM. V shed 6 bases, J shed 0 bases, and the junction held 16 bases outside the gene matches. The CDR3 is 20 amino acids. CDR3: CASSIRYGTSGSGSYNEQFF. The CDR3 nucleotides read TGTGCCAGCAGCATCAGATACGGGACTAGCGGTTCTGGCTCCTACAATGAGCAGTTCTTC.

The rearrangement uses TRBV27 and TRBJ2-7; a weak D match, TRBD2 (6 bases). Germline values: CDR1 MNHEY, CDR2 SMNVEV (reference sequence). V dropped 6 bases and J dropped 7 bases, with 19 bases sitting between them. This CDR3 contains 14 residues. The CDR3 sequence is CASRSGLNYGEQYF. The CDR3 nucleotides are TGTGCCAGCAGATCGGGACTGAACTACGGGGAGCAGTACTTC.

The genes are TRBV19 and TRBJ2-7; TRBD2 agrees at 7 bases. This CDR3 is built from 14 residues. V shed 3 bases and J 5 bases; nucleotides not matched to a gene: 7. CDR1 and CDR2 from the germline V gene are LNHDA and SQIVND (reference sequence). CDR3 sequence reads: CASSIQGREDEQYF. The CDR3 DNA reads TGTGCCAGTAGTATCCAAGGACGGGAGGACGAGCAGTACTTC.

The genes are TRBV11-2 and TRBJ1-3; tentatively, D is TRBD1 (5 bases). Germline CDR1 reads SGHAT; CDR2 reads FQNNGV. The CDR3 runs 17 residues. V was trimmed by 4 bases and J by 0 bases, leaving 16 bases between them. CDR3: CASSSSPGLSSGNTIYF. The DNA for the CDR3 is TGTGCCAGCAGCTCATCACCGGGACTGAGCTCTGGAAACACCATATATTTT.

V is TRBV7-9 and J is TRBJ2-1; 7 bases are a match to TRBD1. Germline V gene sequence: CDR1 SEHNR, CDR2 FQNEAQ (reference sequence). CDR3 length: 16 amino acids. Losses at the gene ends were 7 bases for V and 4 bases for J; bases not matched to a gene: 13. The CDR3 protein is CASTPGAAGGYNEQFF. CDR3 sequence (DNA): TGTGCCAGCACACCCGGGGCGGCAGGGGGTTACAATGAGCAGTTCTTC.